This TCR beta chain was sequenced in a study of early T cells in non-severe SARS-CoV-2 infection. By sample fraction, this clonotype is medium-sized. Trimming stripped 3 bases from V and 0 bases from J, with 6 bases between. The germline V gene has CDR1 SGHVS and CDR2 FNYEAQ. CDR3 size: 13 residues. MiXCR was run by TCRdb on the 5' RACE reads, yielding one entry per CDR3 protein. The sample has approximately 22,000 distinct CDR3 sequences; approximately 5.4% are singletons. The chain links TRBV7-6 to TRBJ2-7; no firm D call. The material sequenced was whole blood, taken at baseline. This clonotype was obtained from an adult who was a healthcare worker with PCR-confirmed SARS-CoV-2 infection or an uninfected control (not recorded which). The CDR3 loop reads CASSLTSSYEQYF. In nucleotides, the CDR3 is TGTGCCAGCAGCTTGACAAGCTCCTACGAGCAGTACTTC.